The rows below give T cell receptor beta chains drawn from one sample of a study of T cell changes during pregnancy in multiple sclerosis. Some clones are missing from TCRdb's copy, which holds only in-frame ones; the method was immunoSEQ multiplex PCR. The sample carries around 34,000 clones, around 90% recorded once. Sequencing was performed on CD8+ T cells from peripheral blood mononuclear cells, taken after pregnancy. These receptors came from a female donor with multiple sclerosis, enrolled in a pregnancy study. Each CDR3 is given with its conserved first and last residue. The D gene is left open where the match is weak. Only some rows state a clone size, as once, few, many or a class for expanded clones.

J,V,size,D,DNA,CDR3
TRBJ2-3,TRBV5-4,NA,NA,TGTGCCAGCAGCTTCAGGACAGACACAGATACGCAGTATTTT,CASSFRTDTDTQYF
TRBJ2-2,TRBV5-5,NA,TRBD1,TGTGCCAGCAGCTTGGGGGGGACAGGTACCCACATGGGCACCGGGGAGCTGTTTTTT,CASSLGGTGTHMGTGELFF
TRBJ2-3,TRBV4-2,few,TRBD2,TGTGCCAGCAGCCAAGAACTCGCTAGCGGGGGTACAGATACGCAGTATTTT,CASSQELASGGTDTQYF
TRBJ2-7,TRBV29-1,NA,TRBD1,TGCAGCGTTGAATCGGAGACAGGGACCTCCTACGAGCAGTACTTC,CSVESETGTSYEQYF
TRBJ1-6,TRBV5-6,NA,NA,TGTGCCAGCAGCGACCCCCGCGGCGATGACCTTGCGGGAGCCCTCCACTTT,CASSDPRGDDLAGALHF
TRBJ1-5,TRBV19,NA,NA,TGTGCCAGTAGTCTAGGTTTTTATAGCAATCAGCCCCAGCATTTT,CASSLGFYSNQPQHF
TRBJ2-3,TRBV9,NA,TRBD1,TGTGCCAGCAGCGTAGCCCGGACAGGGTCAGATACGCAGTATTTT,CASSVARTGSDTQYF
TRBJ2-1,TRBV27,NA,NA,TGTGCCAGCAGTTTATCGGGGCCCAATGAGCAGTTCTTC,CASSLSGPNEQFF
TRBJ1-1,TRBV19,few,NA,TGTGCCAGTAGCGAGGGGGGAGGGGAAGCTTTCTTT,CASSEGGGEAFF
TRBJ2-3,TRBV7-9,NA,NA,TGTGCCAGCAGCTCCGGGGGTTCGGATACGCAGTATTTT,CASSSGGSDTQYF
TRBJ2-1,TRBV29-1,NA,TRBD1,TGCAGCGTGGACAGGGAAAATGAGCAGTTCTTC,CSVDRENEQFF
TRBJ1-2,TRBV7-9,NA,TRBD1,TGTGCCAGCATAGGGACAGGGGGCATGCATGGCTACACCTTC,CASIGTGGMHGYTF
TRBJ2-7,TRBV7-9,NA,TRBD1,TGTGCCAGCAGCTACCCGGACAGGGCTGCCTACGAGCAGTACTTC,CASSYPDRAAYEQYF
TRBJ2-2,TRBV7-9,NA,TRBD2,TGTGCCAGCAGCTCCGAGGCTAGCGGGGGAATGAACACCGGGGAGCTGTTTTTT,CASSSEASGGMNTGELFF
TRBJ2-7,TRBV4-2,NA,NA,TGTGCCAGCAGCCAAGAACACTACGAGCAGTACTTC,CASSQEHYEQYF
TRBJ1-1,TRBV4-1,NA,NA,TGCGCCAGCGGCTCCTCAGGGACTGAAGCTTTCTTT,CASGSSGTEAFF
TRBJ2-1,TRBV5-4,NA,NA,TGTGCCAGCAGCTTGCCAGGCAATGAGCAGTTCTTC,CASSLPGNEQFF
TRBJ2-7,TRBV7-2,once,TRBD2,TGTGCCAGCAGCTTGCGGGGGGGAGCCTACGAGCAGTACTTC,CASSLRGGAYEQYF
TRBJ2-1,TRBV19,NA,TRBD1,TGTGCCAGTAGTAGGACAGGGGCGTACAATGAGCAGTTCTTC,CASSRTGAYNEQFF
TRBJ1-1,TRBV7-9,NA,NA,TGTGCCAGCAGCTTGTCAGGAAACACTGAAGCTTTCTTT,CASSLSGNTEAFF
TRBJ2-1,TRBV11-2,NA,TRBD2,TGTGCCAGCAGCTCTAGCGGGGGGGCCTACAATGAGCAGTTCTTC,CASSSSGGAYNEQFF
TRBJ2-3,TRBV6-1,NA,TRBD1,TGTGCCAGCAGTGAATTGGGACAGGGAAAGAGAACAGATACGCAGTATTTT,CASSELGQGKRTDTQYF
TRBJ1-5,TRBV7-9,NA,NA,TGTGCCAGCAGCGAATGGCGACAGCATCCGTGGGGCAATCAGCCCCAGCATTTT,CASSEWRQHPWGNQPQHF
TRBJ1-1,TRBV9,NA,NA,TGTGCCAGCAGCCTCTACGACAGGCTCCCCGCTTTCTTT,CASSLYDRLPAFF
TRBJ1-5,TRBV5-6,NA,NA,TGTGCCAGCAGATCCGGCGGTTTGAATAGCAATCAGCCCCAGCATTTT,CASRSGGLNSNQPQHF
TRBJ1-1,TRBV7-6,NA,TRBD1,TGTGCCAGCAGCTACATACAGGGGGCAAGGGCCACTGAAGCTTTCTTT,CASSYIQGARATEAFF
TRBJ1-2,TRBV6-4,NA,TRBD1,TGTGCCAGCAGTGACAGTTTGGGGACAGGGGCCATCTATGGCTACACCTTC,CASSDSLGTGAIYGYTF
TRBJ2-3,TRBV7-3,NA,TRBD2,TGTGCCAGCAGCTTTGGGGGGGAAGATACGCAGTATTTT,CASSFGGEDTQYF
TRBJ2-7,TRBV7-9,once,TRBD1,TGTGCCGACAGGGATGGCGAGCAGTACTTC,CADRDGEQYF
TRBJ1-2,TRBV7-2,NA,TRBD1,TGTGCCAGCAGTGGACAGGCCGACTATGGCTACACCTTC,CASSGQADYGYTF
TRBJ1-1,TRBV27,few,NA,TGTGCCAGCAGCGAGGGAATTTCCACTGAAGCTTTCTTT,CASSEGISTEAFF
TRBJ2-3,TRBV6-4,NA,TRBD2,TGTGCCAGCAGTGTGGAAGCGGGGGGTTCGGATACGCAGTATTTT,CASSVEAGGSDTQYF
TRBJ2-5,TRBV5-3,NA,TRBD1,TGTGCCAGAAGCCGGGGACAGCAAGAGACCCAGTACTTC,CARSRGQQETQYF
TRBJ2-3,TRBV27,NA,NA,TGTGCCAGCAGGGGGCCAGATACGCAGTATTTT,CASRGPDTQYF
TRBJ2-7,TRBV6-5,NA,NA,TGTGCCAGCAGTTACTCCCAGGGTCGGTCCGAGCAGTACTTC,CASSYSQGRSEQYF
TRBJ1-1,TRBV6-1,NA,TRBD1,TGTGCCAGCAGTGGGCGACAGGGGTCGACTGAAGCTTTCTTT,CASSGRQGSTEAFF
TRBJ2-5,TRBV9,NA,NA,TGTGCCAGCAGCACTGGCGGGGGACAACAAGAGACCCAGTACTTC,CASSTGGGQQETQYF
TRBJ2-7,TRBV27,NA,NA,TGTGCCAGCAGTCCAGGGACACCGTCCGGCGAGCAGTACTTC,CASSPGTPSGEQYF
TRBJ1-2,TRBV11-2,NA,NA,TGTGCCAGCAGCTTAGGGCCAGTCTATGGCTACACCTTC,CASSLGPVYGYTF
TRBJ2-1,TRBV5-4,NA,NA,TGTGCCAGCCATCCGGGTCGCTCCTACAATGAGCAGTTCTTC,CASHPGRSYNEQFF
TRBJ2-1,TRBV9,NA,TRBD2,TGTGCCAGCAGTTTCCGAGCGGGGGGGATCTACAATGAGCAGTTCTTC,CASSFRAGGIYNEQFF
TRBJ2-7,TRBV6-5,once,TRBD1,TGTGCCAGCAGTCCCGACCCAGGGGGATCCTACGAGCAGTACTTC,CASSPDPGGSYEQYF
TRBJ2-2,TRBV19,NA,NA,TGTGCCGCGCTGGGTAGCGAGGCCGGGGAGCTGTTTTTT,CAALGSEAGELFF